The clone carrying this T cell receptor beta chain has ten or more counts. Its antigen is not identified. The time point denotes: healthy volunteer bleed at 6 weeks. Extraction of total RNA was performed on unfractionated whole blood. The record originates from a study of human T cells and chemical hapten exposure. Points from the study as a whole: There was no change with DPC sensitization in TCRs above 1 in 1000 frequency.

Unique molecular identifiers were attached to individual cDNA molecules during library preparation. TCRdb recomputed calls from the RACE reads with MiXCR, one row per CDR3 protein. The sample consists of some 65,000 distinct CDR3 sequences, around 6.1% of them appearing once. Germline loops: CDR1 ENHRY, CDR2 SYGVKD. The length of the CDR3 is 14 residues. The V segment lost 7 bases and the J segment 3 bases; nucleotides outside the gene matches: 5. The sequencing input was whole blood. The origin of this receptor is a female donor in good health. Some clones in this sample may be carry-over from other donors' samples. This rearrangement joins TRBV10-3 to TRBJ1-5; 8 bases are shared with TRBD1. This chain's CDR3 is CAINGQGLNQPQHF. The CDR3 DNA follows: TGTGCCATCAATGGACAGGGCCTCAATCAGCCCCAGCATTTT.